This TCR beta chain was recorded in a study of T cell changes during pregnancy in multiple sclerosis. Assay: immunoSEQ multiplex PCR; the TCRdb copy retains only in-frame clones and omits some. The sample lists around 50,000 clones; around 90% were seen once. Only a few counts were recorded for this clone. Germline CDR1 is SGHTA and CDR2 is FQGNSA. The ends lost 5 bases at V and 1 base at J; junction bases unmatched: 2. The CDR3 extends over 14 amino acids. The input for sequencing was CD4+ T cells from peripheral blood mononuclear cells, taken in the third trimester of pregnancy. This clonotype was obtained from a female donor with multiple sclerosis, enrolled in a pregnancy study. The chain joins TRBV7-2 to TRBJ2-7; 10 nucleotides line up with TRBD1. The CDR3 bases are TGTGCCAGCAGCCGGACAGGGGGTTCCTACGAGCAGTACTTC. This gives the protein CASSRTGGSYEQYF. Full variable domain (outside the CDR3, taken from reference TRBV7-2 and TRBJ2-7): GAGVSQSPSNKVTEKGKDVELRCDPISGHTALYWYRQSLGQGLEFLIYFQGNSAPDKSGLPSDRFSAERTGGSVSTLTIQRTQQEDSAVYLCASSRTGGSYEQYFGPGTRLTVT.